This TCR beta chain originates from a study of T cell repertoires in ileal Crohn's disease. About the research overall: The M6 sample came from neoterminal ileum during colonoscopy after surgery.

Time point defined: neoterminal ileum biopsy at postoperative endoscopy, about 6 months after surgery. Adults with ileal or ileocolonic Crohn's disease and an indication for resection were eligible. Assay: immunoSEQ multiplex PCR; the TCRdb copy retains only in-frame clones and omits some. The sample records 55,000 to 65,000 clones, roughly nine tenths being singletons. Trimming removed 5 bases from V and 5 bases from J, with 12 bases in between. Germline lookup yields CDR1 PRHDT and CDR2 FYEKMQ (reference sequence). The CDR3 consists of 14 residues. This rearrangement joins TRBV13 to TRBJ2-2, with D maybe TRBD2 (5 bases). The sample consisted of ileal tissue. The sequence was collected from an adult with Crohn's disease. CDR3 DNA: TGTGCCAGCAGCCCCAGCGAGGGTACCGGGGAGCTGTTTTTT. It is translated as CASSPSEGTGELFF.